This T cell receptor beta chain stems from a study of T-cell memory formation after mild COVID-19. MiXCR was run by TCRdb on the 5' RACE reads, yielding one entry per CDR3 protein. Of 120,000 to 150,000 distinct CDR3 sequences in the sample, about 5.7% were seen once. This clonotype was seen a few times. In germline, CDR1 is SGHVS, CDR2 FQNEAQ. The CDR3 has 16 amino acids. V was pared by 1 base and J by 0 bases, with 13 bases between. The chain uses TRBV7-8 and TRBJ2-7; no definite D call. Sequencing input: PBMCs or a T cell subset sorted from them (not recorded which). The TCR sequence derives from an adult woman who had mild COVID-19 (a few samples of this study predate the infection). Cell type and time point are not known. CDR3 DNA: TGTGCCAGCAGCTTAGGAGCCAGTAGGGTCTCCTACGAGCAGTACTTC. Protein sequence: CASSLGASRVSYEQYF. The full variable domain, in which reference TRBV7-8 and TRBJ2-7 provide the parts outside the CDR3, is GAGVSQSPRYKVAKRGQDVALRCDPISGHVSLFWYQQALGQGPEFLTYFQNEAQLDKSGLPSDRFFAERPEGSVSTLKIQRTQQEDSAVYLCASSLGASRVSYEQYFGPGTRLTVT.